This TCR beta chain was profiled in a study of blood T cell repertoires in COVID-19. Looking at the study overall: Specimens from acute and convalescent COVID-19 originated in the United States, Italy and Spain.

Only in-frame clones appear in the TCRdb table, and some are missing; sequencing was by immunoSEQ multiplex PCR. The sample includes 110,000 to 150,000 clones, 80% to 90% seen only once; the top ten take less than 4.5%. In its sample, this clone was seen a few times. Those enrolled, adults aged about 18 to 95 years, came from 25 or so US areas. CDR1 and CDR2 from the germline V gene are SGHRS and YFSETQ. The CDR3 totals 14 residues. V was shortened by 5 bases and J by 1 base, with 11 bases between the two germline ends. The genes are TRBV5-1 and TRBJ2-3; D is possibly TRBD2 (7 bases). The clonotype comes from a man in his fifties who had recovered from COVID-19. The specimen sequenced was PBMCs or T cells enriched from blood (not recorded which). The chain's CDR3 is CASRPGGRTDTQYF. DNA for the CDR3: TGCGCCAGCAGGCCGGGGGGCCGCACAGATACGCAGTATTTT.